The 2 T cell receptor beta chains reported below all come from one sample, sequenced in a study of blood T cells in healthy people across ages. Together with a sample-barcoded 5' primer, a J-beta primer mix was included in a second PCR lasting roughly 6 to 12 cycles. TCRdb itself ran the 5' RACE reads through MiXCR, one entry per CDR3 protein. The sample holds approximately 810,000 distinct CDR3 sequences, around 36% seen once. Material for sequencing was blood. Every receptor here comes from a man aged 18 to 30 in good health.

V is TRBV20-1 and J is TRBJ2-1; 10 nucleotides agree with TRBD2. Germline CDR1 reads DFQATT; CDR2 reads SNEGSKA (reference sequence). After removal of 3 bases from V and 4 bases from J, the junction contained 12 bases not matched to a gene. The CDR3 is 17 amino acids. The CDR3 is CSASDPGLAYTYNEQFF. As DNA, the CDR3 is TGCAGTGCTAGCGATCCGGGACTAGCGTATACTTACAATGAGCAGTTCTTC.

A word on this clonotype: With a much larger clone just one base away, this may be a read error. The CDR3 protein is CASSFLSSGARADTQYF. CDR3 nucleotide sequence: TGTGCCAGCAGTTTTTTATCTAGCGGGGCGCGGGCAGATACGCAGTATTTT. The chain uses TRBV12-3 or TRBV12-4 and TRBJ2-3; 9 bases map to TRBD2. The ends lost 3 bases at V and 4 bases at J; junction bases unmatched: 11. The CDR3 has 17 residues.